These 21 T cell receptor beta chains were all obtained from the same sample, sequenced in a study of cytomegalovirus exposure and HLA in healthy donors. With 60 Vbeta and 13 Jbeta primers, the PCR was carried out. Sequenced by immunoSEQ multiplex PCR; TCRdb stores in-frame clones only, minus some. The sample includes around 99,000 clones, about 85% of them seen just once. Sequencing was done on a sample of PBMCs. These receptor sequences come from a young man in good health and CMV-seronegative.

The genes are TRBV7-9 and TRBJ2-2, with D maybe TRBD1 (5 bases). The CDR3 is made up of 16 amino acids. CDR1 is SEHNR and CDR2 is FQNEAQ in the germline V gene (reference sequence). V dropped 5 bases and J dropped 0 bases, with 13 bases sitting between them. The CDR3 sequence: CASSPLTATNTGELFF. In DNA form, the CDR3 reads TGTGCCAGCAGCCCATTGACAGCCACGAACACCGGGGAGCTGTTTTTT.

The CDR3 spells CASSALGGPQETQYF. In DNA form, the CDR3 reads TGTGCCAGCAGCGCGCTGGGGGGGCCCCAAGAGACCCAGTACTTC. The chain uses TRBV9 and TRBJ2-5; possibly TRBD2 for D (7 bases). The germline V gene encodes CDR1 SGDLS and CDR2 YYNGEE. The CDR3 spans 15 residues. V was cut by 3 bases and J by 1 base, with 13 bases left in between.

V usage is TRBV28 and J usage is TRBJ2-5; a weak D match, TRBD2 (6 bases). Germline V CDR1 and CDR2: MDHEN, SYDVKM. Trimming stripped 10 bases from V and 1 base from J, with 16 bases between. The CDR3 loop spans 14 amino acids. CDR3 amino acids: CATTSGGIQETQYF. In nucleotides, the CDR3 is TGTGCCACCACCTCGGGCGGGATCCAAGAGACCCAGTACTTC.

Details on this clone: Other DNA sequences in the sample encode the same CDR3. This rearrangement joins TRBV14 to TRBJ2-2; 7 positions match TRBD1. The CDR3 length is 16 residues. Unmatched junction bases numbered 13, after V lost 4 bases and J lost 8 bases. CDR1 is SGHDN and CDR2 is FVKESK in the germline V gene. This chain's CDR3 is CASSPHQGQRTGELFF. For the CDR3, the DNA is TGTGCCAGCAGCCCCCACCAGGGACAGAGGACTGGGGAGCTGTTTTTT.

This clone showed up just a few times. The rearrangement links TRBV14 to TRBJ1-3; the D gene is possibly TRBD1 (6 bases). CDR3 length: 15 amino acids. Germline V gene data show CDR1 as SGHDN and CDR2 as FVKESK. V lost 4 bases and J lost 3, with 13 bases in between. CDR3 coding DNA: TGTGCCAGCAGCCCGCAGGGGCCGTATGGAAACACCATATATTTT. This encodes CASSPQGPYGNTIYF.

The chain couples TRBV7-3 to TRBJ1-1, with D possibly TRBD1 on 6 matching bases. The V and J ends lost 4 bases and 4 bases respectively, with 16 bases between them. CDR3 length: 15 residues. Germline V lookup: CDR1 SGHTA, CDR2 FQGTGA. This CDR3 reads CASSSQGQGITEAFF. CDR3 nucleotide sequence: TGTGCCAGCAGCTCCCAAGGGCAGGGGATCACTGAAGCTTTCTTT.

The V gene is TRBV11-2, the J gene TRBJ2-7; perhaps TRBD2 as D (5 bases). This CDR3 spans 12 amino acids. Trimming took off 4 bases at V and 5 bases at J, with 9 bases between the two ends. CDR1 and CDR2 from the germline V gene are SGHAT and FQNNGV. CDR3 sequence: CASSYTRDEQYF. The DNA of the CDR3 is TGTGCCAGCAGCTACACTAGGGACGAGCAGTACTTC.

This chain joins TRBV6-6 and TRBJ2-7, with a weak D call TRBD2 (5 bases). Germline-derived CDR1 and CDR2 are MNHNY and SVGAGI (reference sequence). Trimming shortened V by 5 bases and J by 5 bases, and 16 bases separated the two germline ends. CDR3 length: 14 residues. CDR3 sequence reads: CASSPRGGPDEQYF. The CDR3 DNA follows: TGTGCCAGCAGTCCCCGAGGAGGACCGGACGAGCAGTACTTC.

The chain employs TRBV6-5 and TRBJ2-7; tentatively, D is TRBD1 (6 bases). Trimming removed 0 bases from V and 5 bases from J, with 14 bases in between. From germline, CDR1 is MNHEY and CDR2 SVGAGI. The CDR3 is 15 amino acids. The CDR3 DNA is TGTGCCAGCAGTTACTCTTGGCAGGGGTCCCACGAGCAGTACTTC. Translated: CASSYSWQGSHEQYF.

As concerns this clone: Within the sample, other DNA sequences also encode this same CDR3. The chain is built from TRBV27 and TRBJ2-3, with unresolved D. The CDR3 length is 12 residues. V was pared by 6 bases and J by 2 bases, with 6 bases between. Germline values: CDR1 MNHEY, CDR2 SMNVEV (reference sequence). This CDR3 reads CASSSYTDTQYF. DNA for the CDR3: TGTGCCAGCAGCTCCTACACAGATACGCAGTATTTT.

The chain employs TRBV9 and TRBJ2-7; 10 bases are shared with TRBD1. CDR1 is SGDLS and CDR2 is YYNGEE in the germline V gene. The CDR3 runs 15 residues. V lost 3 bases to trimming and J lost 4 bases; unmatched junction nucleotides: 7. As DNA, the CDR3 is TGTGCCAGCAGCGCCGGACAGGGGGGGGTATACGAGCAGTACTTC. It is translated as CASSAGQGGVYEQYF.

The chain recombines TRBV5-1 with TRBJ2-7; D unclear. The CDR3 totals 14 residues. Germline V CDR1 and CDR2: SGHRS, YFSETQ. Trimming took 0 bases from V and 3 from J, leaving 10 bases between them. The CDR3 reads CASSLAGDNYEQYF. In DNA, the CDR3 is TGCGCCAGCAGCTTGGCAGGTGACAACTACGAGCAGTACTTC.

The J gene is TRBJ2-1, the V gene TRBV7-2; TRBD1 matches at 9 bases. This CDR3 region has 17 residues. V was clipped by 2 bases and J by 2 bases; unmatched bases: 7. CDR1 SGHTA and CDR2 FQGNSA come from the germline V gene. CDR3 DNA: TGTGCCAGCAGCTTACGAGGGGACAGGGCAGCCTACAATGAGCAGTTCTTC. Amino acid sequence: CASSLRGDRAAYNEQFF.

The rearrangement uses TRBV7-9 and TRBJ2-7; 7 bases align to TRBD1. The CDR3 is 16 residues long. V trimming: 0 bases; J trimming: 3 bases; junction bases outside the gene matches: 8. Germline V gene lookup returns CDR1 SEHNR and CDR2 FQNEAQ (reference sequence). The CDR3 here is CASSLASGTALYEQYF. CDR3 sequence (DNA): TGTGCCAGCAGCTTAGCCTCCGGGACAGCACTCTACGAGCAGTACTTC.

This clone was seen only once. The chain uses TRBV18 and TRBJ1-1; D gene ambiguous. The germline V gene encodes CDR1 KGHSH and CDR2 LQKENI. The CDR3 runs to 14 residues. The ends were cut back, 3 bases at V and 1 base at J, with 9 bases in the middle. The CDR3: CASSPTPANTEAFF. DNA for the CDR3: TGTGCCAGCTCACCGACTCCGGCGAACACTGAAGCTTTCTTT.

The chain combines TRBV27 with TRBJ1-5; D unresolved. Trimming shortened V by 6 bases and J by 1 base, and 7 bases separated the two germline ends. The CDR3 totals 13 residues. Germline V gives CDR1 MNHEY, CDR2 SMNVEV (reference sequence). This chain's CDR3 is CASRLASNQPQHF. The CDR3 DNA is TGTGCCAGCAGACTAGCGAGCAATCAGCCCCAGCATTTT.

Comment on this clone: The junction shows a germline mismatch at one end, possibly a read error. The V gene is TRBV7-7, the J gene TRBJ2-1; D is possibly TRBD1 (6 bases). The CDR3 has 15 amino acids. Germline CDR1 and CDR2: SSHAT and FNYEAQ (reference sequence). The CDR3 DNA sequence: TGTGCTAGCAGCTTAATGGACAGTACCTACAATGAGCAGTTCTTC. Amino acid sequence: CASSLMDSTYNEQFF.

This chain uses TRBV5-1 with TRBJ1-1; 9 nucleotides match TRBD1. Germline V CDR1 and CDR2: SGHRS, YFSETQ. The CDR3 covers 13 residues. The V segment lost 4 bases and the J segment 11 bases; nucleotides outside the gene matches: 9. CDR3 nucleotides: TGCGCCAGCAGCAATACAGGGGGCGTGGTCGCTTTCTTT. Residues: CASSNTGGVVAFF. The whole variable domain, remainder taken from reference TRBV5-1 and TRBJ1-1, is KAGVTQTPRYLIKTRGQQVTLSCSPISGHRSVSWYQQTPGQGLQFLFEYFSETQRNKGNFPGRFSGRQFSNSRSEMNVSTLELGDSALYLCASSNTGGVVAFFGQGTRLTVV.

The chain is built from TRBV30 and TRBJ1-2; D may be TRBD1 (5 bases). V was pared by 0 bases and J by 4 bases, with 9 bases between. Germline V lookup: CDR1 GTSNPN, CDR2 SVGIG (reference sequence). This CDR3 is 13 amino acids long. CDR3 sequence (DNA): TGTGCCTGGAGTGTAGGGGAAGGCTATGGCTACACCTTC. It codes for CAWSVGEGYGYTF.

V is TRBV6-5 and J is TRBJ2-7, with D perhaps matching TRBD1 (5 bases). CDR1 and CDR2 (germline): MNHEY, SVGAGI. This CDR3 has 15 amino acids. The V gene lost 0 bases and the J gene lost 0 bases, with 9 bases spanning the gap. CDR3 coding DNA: TGTGCCAGCAGTTACTCGGGGCCGCACTCCTACGAGCAGTACTTC. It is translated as CASSYSGPHSYEQYF.

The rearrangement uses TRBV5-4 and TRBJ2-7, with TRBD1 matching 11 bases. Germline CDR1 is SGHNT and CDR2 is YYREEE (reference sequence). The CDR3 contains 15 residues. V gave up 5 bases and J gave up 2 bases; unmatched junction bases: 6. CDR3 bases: TGTGCCAGCAGTTGGGACAGGGGGAACACCTACGAGCAGTACTTC. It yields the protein CASSWDRGNTYEQYF.